This TCR beta chain comes out of a study of blood T cells in healthy people across ages. Study conclusions and caveats: The study regarded diversity estimates from one million T cells as underestimates.

Turning to this clonotype: Its antigen is currently unknown.

Combining a sample-barcoded 5' primer with a J-beta primer mix, a second PCR ran for about 7 to 11 cycles. TCRdb redid the calling of the 5' RACE reads with MiXCR, one entry per CDR3 protein. Of approximately 1.5 million distinct CDR3 sequences listed, 30% to 40% are singletons. CDR3 length: 15 amino acids. The V gene's germline CDR1 is SGHRS and CDR2 YFSETQ. V trimming: 4 bases; J trimming: 6 bases; junction bases outside the gene matches: 10. The specimen was blood. The origin of this receptor is a woman in her twenties or thirties in good health. This sequence joins TRBV5-1 and TRBJ2-1; TRBD2 aligns across 7 bases. CDR3 sequence: CASSPIAAGPNEQFF. CDR3 sequence (DNA): TGCGCCAGCAGCCCAATAGCAGCGGGACCCAATGAGCAGTTCTTC. Together with reference TRBV5-1 and TRBJ2-1, the CDR3 gives the full variable domain: KAGVTQTPRYLIKTRGQQVTLSCSPISGHRSVSWYQQTPGQGLQFLFEYFSETQRNKGNFPGRFSGRQFSNSRSEMNVSTLELGDSALYLCASSPIAAGPNEQFFGPGTRLTVL.